These T cell receptor beta chains were read from a single sample in a study of shared clonotypes between healthy human individuals. Data came from immunoSEQ multiplex PCR; TCRdb stores just in-frame clones and leaves some out. The sample holds about 2.4 million clones, just over 90% seen once. What was sequenced was naive CD4+ T cells sorted from blood. All receptors come from a man between 18 and 29 years old in good health. CDR3s include the opening cysteine and the closing phenylalanine or tryptophan. Each record gives: clone size, D gene, V gene, J gene, CDR3 DNA, CDR3 protein. A D gene is named only where the DNA matches it firmly. The listing skips clone size in some rows; elsewhere it reads once, few, many or a size class.

NA,NA,TRBV19,TRBJ1-2,TGTGCCAGTAGCCTCCCCGGGGTGGGGGGCTATGGCTACACCTTC,CASSLPGVGGYGYTF
NA,NA,TRBV2,TRBJ2-2,TGTGCCAGCATTCCCCAAGCGGGTGTGGGCGGGGAGCTGTTTTTT,CASIPQAGVGGELFF
NA,TRBD1,TRBV15,TRBJ1-1,TGTGCCACCAGCAGAGAATTGAAACAGGGGGCCACGAACACTGAAGCTTTCTTT,CATSRELKQGATNTEAFF
few,NA,TRBV5-1,TRBJ1-6,TGCGCCAGCAGCCCAGGGAATTCACCCCTCCACTTT,CASSPGNSPLHF
NA,NA,TRBV6-1,TRBJ1-6,TGTGCCAGCAGTGAACAGGGGCCTAATTCACCCCTCCACTTT,CASSEQGPNSPLHF
NA,NA,TRBV5-1,TRBJ1-2,TGCGCCAGCAGCGTACAAGTCAGGGGCGACTATGGCTACACCTTC,CASSVQVRGDYGYTF
NA,TRBD2,TRBV6-6,TRBJ2-7,TGTGCCAGCAGGGCCGGGACTAGCGGAACCTACGAGCAGTACTTC,CASRAGTSGTYEQYF
NA,NA,TRBV6-6,TRBJ2-1,TGTGCCAGCAGTTCCCGCAATGAGCAGTTCTTC,CASSSRNEQFF
NA,TRBD2,TRBV2,TRBJ2-5,TGTGCCAGCAGGAGGGTCGCGGGAGGGCCGGGAGAGACCCAGTACTTC,CASRRVAGGPGETQYF
NA,NA,TRBV28,TRBJ1-1,TGTGCCAGCAGTTTCGAGACGAACACTGAAGCTTTCTTT,CASSFETNTEAFF
NA,NA,TRBV5-6,TRBJ2-2,TGTGCCAGCAGCTTGGGGACACTGGTCACCGGGGAGCTGTTTTTT,CASSLGTLVTGELFF
once,NA,TRBV6-6,TRBJ2-3,TGTGCCAGCAGTTACTCCGGGTCCTACACAGATACGCAGTATTTT,CASSYSGSYTDTQYF
NA,TRBD2,TRBV11-1,TRBJ2-1,TGTGCCAGCAGCTTGGGTAGCGGGGGGGTCTATGAGCAGTTCTTC,CASSLGSGGVYEQFF
once,NA,TRBV29-1,TRBJ2-5,TGCAGCGTTGAACCTGGCGAGACCCAGTACTTC,CSVEPGETQYF
NA,TRBD1,TRBV6-1,TRBJ1-1,TGTGCCAGCAGGGTAACAGGGGGAAACACTGAAGCTTTCTTT,CASRVTGGNTEAFF
NA,NA,TRBV4-3,TRBJ2-2,TGCGCCAGCAGCCAAGACAGGGCCGGGGAGCTGTTTTTT,CASSQDRAGELFF
NA,NA,TRBV28,TRBJ1-2,TGTGCCAGCAGTCCCGGAGGACGGTCAACCTATGGCTACACCTTC,CASSPGGRSTYGYTF
NA,NA,TRBV21-1,TRBJ2-7,TGTGCCAGCAGCAAATTCGGTCAAGGGCATGGGCTAGCGGGAGGTGGAGGGGACGAGCAGTACTTC,CASSKFGQGHGLAGGGGDEQYF
NA,NA,TRBV7-6,TRBJ2-1,TGTGCCAGCAGCCCAGTAGTGGGGGACTACAATGAGCAGTTCTTC,CASSPVVGDYNEQFF
NA,NA,TRBV12-5,TRBJ1-1,TGTGCTAGTGTTCAGGAGGGGCGACGTGAAGCTTTCTTT,CASVQEGRREAFF
once,TRBD2,TRBV19,TRBJ2-7,TGTGCCAGTAGTATCGGCGGGAGGGCTAACGAGCAGTACTTC,CASSIGGRANEQYF
NA,NA,TRBV18,TRBJ2-7,TGTGCCAGCTCACTAAACGGGGACTCACCCTACGAGCAGTACTTC,CASSLNGDSPYEQYF
NA,NA,TRBV25-1,TRBJ1-2,TGTGCCAGCAGTGCTCCCCGGGGGAATGGCTACACCTTC,CASSAPRGNGYTF
NA,NA,TRBV14,TRBJ2-2,TGTGCCAGCAGCCAAGGTCCGAGCGGGGAGCTGTTTTTT,CASSQGPSGELFF
NA,TRBD1,TRBV11-2,TRBJ2-3,TGTGCCAGCAGTCACACCGGGACAGGGTTGACAGATACGCAGTATTTT,CASSHTGTGLTDTQYF
NA,NA,TRBV4-1,TRBJ2-7,TGCGCCAGCAGCCAAGAACAGGCAGGCCGCGAGCAGTACTTC,CASSQEQAGREQYF
NA,NA,TRBV21-1,TRBJ1-6,TGTGCCAGCAGCAAAGAAATGGGGAAGGACAGAAGAGATTCACCCCTCCACTTT,CASSKEMGKDRRDSPLHF
NA,NA,TRBV29-1,TRBJ1-2,TGCAGCGATTCACAGGGTTACGATGGCTACACCTTC,CSDSQGYDGYTF
NA,NA,TRBV10-2,TRBJ2-7,TGCGCCAGCAAAGATGGGGGGAGCAACGAGCAGTACTTC,CASKDGGSNEQYF
NA,NA,TRBV7-9,TRBJ1-3,TGTGCCAGCAGCCTCCCGGGGGCACCTGGAAACACCATATATTTT,CASSLPGAPGNTIYF
NA,TRBD1,TRBV18,TRBJ2-4,TGTGCCAGCTCACCGGGGACAGGGAGGGACATTCAGTACTTC,CASSPGTGRDIQYF